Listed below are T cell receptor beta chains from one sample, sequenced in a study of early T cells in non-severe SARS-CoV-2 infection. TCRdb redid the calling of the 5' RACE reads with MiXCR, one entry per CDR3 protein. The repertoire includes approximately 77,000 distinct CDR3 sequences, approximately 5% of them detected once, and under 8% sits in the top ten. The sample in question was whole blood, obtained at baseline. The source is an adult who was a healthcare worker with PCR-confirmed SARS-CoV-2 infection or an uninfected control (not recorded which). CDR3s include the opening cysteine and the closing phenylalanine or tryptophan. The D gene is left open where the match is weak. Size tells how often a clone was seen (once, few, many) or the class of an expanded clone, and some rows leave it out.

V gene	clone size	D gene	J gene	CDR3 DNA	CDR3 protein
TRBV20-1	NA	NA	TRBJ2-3	TGCAGTGCTGGAGACAGTTCAGATACGCAGTATTTT	CSAGDSSDTQYF
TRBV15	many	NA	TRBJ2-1	TGTGCCACCAGCGGAGACAGGATCGACAATGAGCAGTTCTTC	CATSGDRIDNEQFF
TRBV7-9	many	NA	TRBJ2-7	TGTGCCAGCAGCTTAAAAGGTGGGCCCGGGACGGAAGTCTACGAGCAGTACTTC	CASSLKGGPGTEVYEQYF
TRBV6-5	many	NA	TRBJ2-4	TGTGCCAGCAGTGATAGGGGGAGCGGGGACATTCAGTACTTC	CASSDRGSGDIQYF
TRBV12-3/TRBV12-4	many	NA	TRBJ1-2	TGTGCCAGCAGTTTCGGGACTGGCTACACCTTC	CASSFGTGYTF
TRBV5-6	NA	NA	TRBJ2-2	TGTGCCTGCAGCTTGGTGGTCCAGAACACCGGGGAGCTGTTTTTT	CACSLVVQNTGELFF
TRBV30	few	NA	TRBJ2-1	TGTGCCTGGAGTACCGGGGGGCAAGGGTACAATGAGCAGTTCTTC	CAWSTGGQGYNEQFF
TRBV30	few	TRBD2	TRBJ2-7	TGTGCCGGGGGGGACCGGGAGTTTCAGTACTTC	CAGGDREFQYF
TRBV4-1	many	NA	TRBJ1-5	TGCGCCAGCAGCCAGTCTCGAAATCCCGGACAGCCCCAGCATTTT	CASSQSRNPGQPQHF
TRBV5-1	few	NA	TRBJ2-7	TGCGCCAGCAGCTTGGGAGGCCTGACCTCCTACGAGCAGTACTTC	CASSLGGLTSYEQYF
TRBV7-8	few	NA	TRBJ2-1	TGTGCCAGCAGCGCCGAGGACAGAAGCTCCTACAATGAGCAGTTCTTC	CASSAEDRSSYNEQFF
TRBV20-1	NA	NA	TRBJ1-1	TGCAGTGTTCCGGAGGGGAACACTGAAGCTTTCTTT	CSVPEGNTEAFF
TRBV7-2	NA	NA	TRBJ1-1	TGTGCCAGCAGTCCCCGACTCCATTACGGAGGGGCTTTCTTT	CASSPRLHYGGAFF
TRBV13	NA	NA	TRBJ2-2	TGTGCCAGCAGCTTAGGATTGGAGCGGGCGACCGGGGAGCTGTTTTTT	CASSLGLERATGELFF
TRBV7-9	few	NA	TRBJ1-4	TGTGCCAGCAGCTTTGGGGCTCGGCGTGAAAAACTGTTTTTT	CASSFGARREKLFF
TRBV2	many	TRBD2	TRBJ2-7	TGTGCCAGCAGTGGGGGACTAGCGGTTTCTATGGGGACCTACGAGCAGTACTTC	CASSGGLAVSMGTYEQYF
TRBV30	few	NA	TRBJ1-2	TGTGCCTGGAGTCCCCTCCGCTATGGCTACACCTTC	CAWSPLRYGYTF
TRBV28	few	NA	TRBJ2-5	TGTGCCAGCAGTTTGAACTTTCAAGAGACCCAGTACTTC	CASSLNFQETQYF
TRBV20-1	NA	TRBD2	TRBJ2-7	TGCAGTGCTAGAACAGCGGGAGGGCCCGACTACGAGCAGTACTTC	CSARTAGGPDYEQYF
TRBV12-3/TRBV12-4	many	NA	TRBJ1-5	TGTGCCAGCAGTCCCTGGGGGCAGCCCCAGCATTTT	CASSPWGQPQHF
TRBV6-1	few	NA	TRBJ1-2	TGTGCCAGCAGTGAAGTAGGAACAGGGAGCGGCTACACCTTC	CASSEVGTGSGYTF
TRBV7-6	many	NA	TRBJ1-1	TGTGCCAGCAGCTTAGTCCCTTTGAACACTGAAGCTTTCTTT	CASSLVPLNTEAFF
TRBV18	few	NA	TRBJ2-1	TGTGCCAGCTCACCGCGGGTGTTTGAGCAGTTCTTC	CASSPRVFEQFF